The rows below give T cell receptor beta chains drawn from one sample of a study of CD8 T cells in Susac syndrome. TCRdb processed the immunoSEQ multiplex PCR reads anew with MiXCR; each CDR3 protein has one entry. Among 95,000 to 150,000 distinct CDR3 sequences listed, about 93% were seen once. Sequencing was carried out using CD8+ T cells from PBMCs. The receptors originated from a human donor with Susac syndrome. The conserved cysteine and the conserved F or W are not part of the CDR3 here. Fields, in order: J gene, D gene, V gene, CDR3 protein. A D gene is named only where the DNA matches it firmly.

j_call: TRBJ1-6
d_call: NA
v_call: TRBV4-1
cdr3_aa: ASSARDNNNSPLH

j_call: TRBJ2-7
d_call: TRBD1
v_call: TRBV7-9
cdr3_aa: ASSGIDRVHYEQY

j_call: TRBJ2-6
d_call: NA
v_call: TRBV4-1
cdr3_aa: ASSRTGSGANVLT

j_call: TRBJ1-6
d_call: NA
v_call: TRBV7-3
cdr3_aa: ASSLVAPNSPLH

j_call: TRBJ1-1
d_call: NA
v_call: TRBV5-1
cdr3_aa: ASSRMQGNTEAF

j_call: TRBJ2-2
d_call: TRBD2
v_call: TRBV30
cdr3_aa: ACPRASGSGRLATGELF

j_call: TRBJ1-2
d_call: NA
v_call: TRBV7-2
cdr3_aa: ASSLANYGYT

j_call: TRBJ2-5
d_call: TRBD1
v_call: TRBV11-2
cdr3_aa: ASSLGTGGQNRRQETQY

j_call: TRBJ2-7
d_call: TRBD1
v_call: TRBV6-5
cdr3_aa: ASSYEGAAPYEQY

j_call: TRBJ2-3
d_call: NA
v_call: TRBV9
cdr3_aa: ASTQHPGRVGTDTQY

j_call: TRBJ2-2
d_call: TRBD2
v_call: TRBV20-1
cdr3_aa: SARVGGSDTGELF

j_call: TRBJ1-1
d_call: NA
v_call: TRBV30
cdr3_aa: AWSVVPNRTWGTEAF

j_call: TRBJ2-1
d_call: TRBD2
v_call: TRBV30
cdr3_aa: AWKGLAGEAYNEQF

j_call: TRBJ1-2
d_call: NA
v_call: TRBV20-1
cdr3_aa: SARWQEANYGYT

j_call: TRBJ2-1
d_call: TRBD1
v_call: TRBV12-3/TRBV12-4
cdr3_aa: ASSPGQGGAYNEQF

j_call: TRBJ2-7
d_call: NA
v_call: TRBV29-1
cdr3_aa: SVPTGLDHNEQY

j_call: TRBJ2-1
d_call: TRBD1
v_call: TRBV25-1
cdr3_aa: ASSGGPGQGIIGEQF

j_call: TRBJ1-1
d_call: NA
v_call: TRBV24-1
cdr3_aa: ATSAKTDHEAF

j_call: TRBJ2-3
d_call: TRBD2
v_call: TRBV5-4
cdr3_aa: ASSSRRLLAITDTQY

j_call: TRBJ2-3
d_call: NA
v_call: TRBV20-1
cdr3_aa: SARDANTDTQY

j_call: TRBJ2-1
d_call: TRBD2
v_call: TRBV4-1
cdr3_aa: ASSQGGLAGDYNEQF

j_call: TRBJ2-3
d_call: TRBD1
v_call: TRBV30
cdr3_aa: AWSVELRTGWGRTDTQY

j_call: TRBJ2-1
d_call: TRBD2
v_call: TRBV30
cdr3_aa: AWVLAGGPDEQF

j_call: TRBJ1-1
d_call: NA
v_call: TRBV7-9
cdr3_aa: ASFGPGSTEAF

j_call: TRBJ2-3
d_call: NA
v_call: TRBV25-1
cdr3_aa: ASRDFSTDTQY

j_call: TRBJ1-2
d_call: NA
v_call: TRBV19
cdr3_aa: ASSAGTAYGYT